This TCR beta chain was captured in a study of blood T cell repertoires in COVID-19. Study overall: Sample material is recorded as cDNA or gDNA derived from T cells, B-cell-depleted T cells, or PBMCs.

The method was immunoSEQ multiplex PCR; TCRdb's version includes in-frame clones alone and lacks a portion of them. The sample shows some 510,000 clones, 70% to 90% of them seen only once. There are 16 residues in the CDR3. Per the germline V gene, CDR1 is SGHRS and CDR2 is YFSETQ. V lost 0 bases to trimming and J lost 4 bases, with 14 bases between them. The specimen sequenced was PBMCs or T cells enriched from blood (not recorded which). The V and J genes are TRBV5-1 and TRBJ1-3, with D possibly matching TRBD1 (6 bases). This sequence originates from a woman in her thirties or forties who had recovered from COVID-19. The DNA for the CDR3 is TGCGCCAGCAGCTTGGGGCTGGGACATAAAGGAAACACCATATATTTT. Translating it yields CASSLGLGHKGNTIYF. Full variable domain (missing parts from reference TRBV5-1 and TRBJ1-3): KAGVTQTPRYLIKTRGQQVTLSCSPISGHRSVSWYQQTPGQGLQFLFEYFSETQRNKGNFPGRFSGRQFSNSRSEMNVSTLELGDSALYLCASSLGLGHKGNTIYFGEGSWLTVV.